The 17 T cell receptor beta chains below come from one sample, sequenced in a study of PD-L1 blockade in urothelial cancer. The method was immunoSEQ multiplex PCR; TCRdb's version includes in-frame clones alone and lacks a portion of them. The repertoire includes about 17,000 clones, about 85% of them detected once, and roughly 6% sits in the top ten. This material consisted of PBMCs, taken around atezolizumab (anti-PD-L1) treatment. Receptors originate from a man between 45 and 60 years old with urothelial cancer.

The chain is built from TRBV19 and TRBJ2-5; a possible D gene is TRBD2 (6 bases). The CDR3 has 15 amino acids. Between the trimmed V and J ends, which lost 5 bases and 5 bases, there was a span of 18 bases. The germline CDR1 and CDR2 sequences are LNHDA and SQIVND (reference sequence). In nucleotides, the CDR3 is TGTGCCAGTAGTGGGACGACGGGGAGGCAGGAGACCCAGTACTTC. Translated, it gives CASSGTTGRQETQYF.

This chain connects TRBV9 to TRBJ2-7, with 8 positions matching TRBD1. The CDR3 has 14 residues. V shed 1 base and J 4 bases; nucleotides not matched to a gene: 4. CDR1 is SGDLS, CDR2 YYNGEE, per germline. CDR3 region: CASSVQDREYEQYF. The CDR3 nucleotides are TGTGCCAGCAGCGTACAGGACAGGGAGTACGAGCAGTACTTC. The variable domain in full, with the rest retrieved from reference TRBV9 and TRBJ2-7, is DSGVTQTPKHLITATGQRVTLRCSPRSGDLSVYWYQQSLDQGLQFLIQYYNGEERAKGNILERFSAQQFPDLHSELNLSSLELGDSALYFCASSVQDREYEQYFGPGTRLTVT.

The chain joins TRBV19 to TRBJ2-1, with D perhaps TRBD1 (5 bases). V was clipped by 7 bases and J by 4 bases, with 11 bases between them. This CDR3 is 13 amino acids long. CDR1 is LNHDA, CDR2 SQIVND, per germline (reference sequence). In nucleotides, the CDR3 is TGTGCCAGTACCAGAGACAGTTACAATGAGCAGTTCTTC. Its protein product is CASTRDSYNEQFF.

The rearrangement joins TRBV5-1 to TRBJ2-3; 11 bases line up with TRBD2. The CDR3 covers 16 residues. Trimming took 0 bases from V and 2 from J; bases not matched to a gene: 2. The germline CDR1 and CDR2 sequences are SGHRS and YFSETQ. The CDR3 nucleotides are TGCGCCAGCAGCTTGGTGACTAGCGGGATCACAGATACGCAGTATTTT. This gives the protein CASSLVTSGITDTQYF.

This clone was found a few times. The CDR3 loop reads CASSVGGQYNEQFF. The CDR3 DNA is TGTGCCAGCAGCGTCGGTGGGCAATACAATGAGCAGTTCTTC. The V call is TRBV9, the J call TRBJ2-1; no clear D gene. This CDR3 spans 14 amino acids. V gave up 2 bases and J gave up 4 bases, with 10 bases separating them. In germline, CDR1 is SGDLS, CDR2 YYNGEE.

This clone was detected only once. The chain combines TRBV10-1 with TRBJ2-5; tentative D call: TRBD1 (6 bases). The ends were cut back, 4 bases at V and 2 bases at J, with 11 bases in the middle. The germline V gene encodes CDR1 WNHNN and CDR2 SYGVQD (reference sequence). CDR3 size: 14 residues. The CDR3 nucleotides are TGCGCCAGCAGTGCAAGTGGACAGCAAGAGACCCAGTACTTC. Encoded protein: CASSASGQQETQYF.

The chain carries TRBV5-6 and TRBJ1-6, with 7 bases aligning to TRBD1. V lost 4 bases to trimming and J lost 10 bases; unmatched junction nucleotides: 14. The CDR3 is made up of 16 amino acids. Germline-derived CDR1 and CDR2 are SGHDT and YYEEEE. For the CDR3, the DNA is TGTGCCAGCAGCCCAGGGACAGTCTCGCTCCTATCACCCCTCCACTTT. Encoded protein: CASSPGTVSLLSPLHF.

The V and J genes are TRBV5-4 and TRBJ1-4, with 7 bases lining up with TRBD1. With V trimmed by 0 bases and J by 6 bases, 5 bases remained unmatched. The germline gives CDR1 SGHNT, CDR2 YYREEE (reference sequence). The CDR3 sequence is 15 residues long. CDR3 amino acids: CASSLERGRYEKLFF. CDR3 DNA sequence: TGTGCCAGCAGCTTGGAGAGGGGGCGATATGAAAAACTGTTTTTT.

V gene TRBV19 combines with J gene TRBJ1-2; TRBD1 agrees at 7 bases. J was trimmed by 5 bases and V by 3 bases; bases with no gene match: 6. The CDR3 has 14 amino acids. Germline-derived CDR1 and CDR2 are LNHDA and SQIVND (reference sequence). As DNA, the CDR3 is TGTGCCAGTAGTATCTCGGCAGGGGGATATGGCTACACCTTC. Translated: CASSISAGGYGYTF. Supplemented by reference TRBV19 and TRBJ1-2, the full variable domain reads DGGITQSPKYLFRKEGQNVTLSCEQNLNHDAMYWYRQDPGQGLRLIYYSQIVNDFQKGDIAEGYSVSREKKESFPLTVTSAQKNPTAFYLCASSISAGGYGYTFGSGTRLTVV.

The rearrangement links TRBV5-1 to TRBJ2-4, with D tentatively TRBD1 (5 bases). Between the trimmed V and J ends, which lost 4 bases and 4 bases, there was a span of 12 bases. Germline CDR1 is SGHRS and CDR2 is YFSETQ. The CDR3 length is 14 residues. CDR3 protein: CASSPEGQKNIQYF. The DNA for the CDR3 is TGCGCCAGCAGCCCAGAAGGACAAAAAAACATTCAGTACTTC.

The chain joins TRBV14 to TRBJ2-3; D perhaps matches TRBD2 (6 bases). The CDR3 runs 13 residues. CDR1 and CDR2 from the germline V gene are SGHDN and FVKESK. Trimming took off 4 bases at V and 8 bases at J, with 13 bases between the two ends. This chain's CDR3 is CASSRGGPLTQYF. CDR3 coding DNA: TGTGCCAGCAGCCGTGGAGGGCCTCTTACGCAGTATTTT.

J is TRBJ2-1 and V is TRBV5-1, with D maybe TRBD2 (5 bases). CDR3 length equals 13 residues. The V end lost 4 bases, the J end lost 7 bases, and 12 bases lay between the germline ends. Germline V gene sequence: CDR1 SGHRS, CDR2 YFSETQ. The CDR3 protein is CASSDPGRNEQFF. Written as DNA, the CDR3 is TGCGCCAGCAGCGACCCGGGGAGAAATGAGCAGTTCTTC.

The rearrangement joins TRBV19 to TRBJ2-1; 9 nucleotides line up with TRBD1. The CDR3 is made up of 15 amino acids. The V segment lost 6 bases and the J segment 0 bases; nucleotides outside the gene matches: 3. Germline CDR1 is LNHDA and CDR2 is SQIVND (reference sequence). The CDR3 nucleotides are TGTGCCAGTAGCTTGGACAGGGGCTCCTACAATGAGCAGTTCTTC. Its protein product is CASSLDRGSYNEQFF.

In regard to this clone: The junction departs from the called germline gene at one end, perhaps through a read error. This chain uses TRBV11-2 with TRBJ2-2; the D is unclear. The CDR3 is 15 residues long. CDR1 and CDR2 from the germline V gene are SGHAT and FQNNGV. CDR3 loop: CASSLDIRATRELFF. The CDR3 DNA sequence: TGTGCCAGCAGCTTAGATATTAGAGCCACCCGGGAGCTGTTTTTT.

V is TRBV10-3 and J is TRBJ2-1; TRBD2 agrees at 12 bases. J gave up 1 base and V 10 bases, and 2 bases lay outside the gene matches. The CDR3 has 14 amino acids. Germline values: CDR1 ENHRY, CDR2 SYGVKD. The CDR3 protein is CATGLAGSYNEQFF. For the CDR3, the DNA is TGTGCCACAGGACTAGCGGGGTCCTACAATGAGCAGTTCTTC.

This rearrangement joins TRBV7-2 to TRBJ2-5, with D possibly matching TRBD2 (6 bases). The CDR3 is 15 amino acids. Germline values: CDR1 SGHTA, CDR2 FQGNSA. With 0 bases removed from V and 0 bases from J, the gap between germline ends came to 8 bases. CDR3 sequence: CASSLAGGNQETQYF. The CDR3 DNA reads as TGTGCCAGCAGCTTAGCGGGGGGTAACCAAGAGACCCAGTACTTC.

This clone was observed a single time. The chain is built from TRBV18 and TRBJ2-1, with D possibly TRBD2 on 5 matching bases. Germline V gene data show CDR1 as KGHSH and CDR2 as LQKENI. There are 11 residues in the CDR3. V dropped 6 bases and J dropped 7 bases, with 7 bases sitting between them. CDR3 sequence reads: CASSGNNEQFF. CDR3 DNA sequence: TGTGCCAGCTCCGGGAATAATGAGCAGTTCTTC.